A selection of T cell receptor beta chains follows, all from one sample in a study of shared clonotypes between healthy human individuals. Method: immunoSEQ multiplex PCR; TCRdb's copy keeps in-frame clones and lacks some. Among some 490,000 clones listed, around four fifths were seen once. What was sequenced was PBMCs. The source of these receptors is a woman aged 40 to 50 in good health. Some clones in this sample may be carry-over from other donors' samples. The CDR3 runs from the conserved cysteine through the conserved F or W. D genes are given only for firm matches. Some rows have no size entry. The others give once, few or many, or a class for an expanded clone.

d_call j_call clone_size v_call cdr3_aa cdr3_nt
. TRBJ2-1 . TRBV10-2 CASRGGGLYNEQFF TGCGCCAGCAGAGGAGGAGGCTTATACAATGAGCAGTTCTTC
TRBD1 TRBJ1-1 . TRBV7-8 CASSWTGNTEAFF TGTGCCAGCAGCTGGACAGGGAACACTGAAGCTTTCTTT
. TRBJ1-4 . TRBV10-3 CAISEPQQGSEKLFF TGTGCCATCAGTGAGCCTCAACAGGGATCGGAAAAACTGTTTTTT
TRBD1 TRBJ2-7 . TRBV2 CASRQGLSYEQYF TGTGCCAGCAGACAGGGGCTCTCCTACGAGCAGTACTTC
. TRBJ2-7 . TRBV15 CATSRDSSQQYF TGTGCCACCAGCAGAGACTCTAGCCAGCAGTACTTC
. TRBJ2-4 . TRBV2 CASRGDGENIQYF TGTGCCAGCAGGGGGGACGGCGAAAACATTCAGTACTTC
TRBD1 TRBJ1-1 . TRBV14 CASSQGVGTWNTEAFF TGTGCCAGCAGTCAGGGGGTGGGCACTTGGAACACTGAAGCTTTCTTT
. TRBJ2-7 . TRBV13 CASSLGGAGSSYEQYF TGTGCCAGCAGCTTAGGCGGGGCGGGCAGCTCCTACGAGCAGTACTTC
. TRBJ1-1 . TRBV9 CASSASWNTEAFF TGTGCCAGCAGCGCCAGTTGGAACACTGAAGCTTTCTTT
TRBD2 TRBJ2-5 . TRBV28 CASSLPSGSQETQYF TGTGCCAGCAGTTTACCGAGCGGGAGCCAAGAGACCCAGTACTTC
. TRBJ2-3 . TRBV29-1 CSVRDGTDTQYF TGCAGCGTCAGGGACGGCACAGATACGCAGTATTTT
TRBD2 TRBJ2-5 . TRBV25-1 CASSEQTSGRYQETQYF TGTGCCAGCAGTGAACAGACTAGCGGGAGGTACCAAGAGACCCAGTACTTC
. TRBJ2-2 . TRBV11-3 CASSRERDTGELFF TGTGCCAGCAGCCGTGAGCGAGACACCGGGGAGCTGTTTTTT
. TRBJ1-2 . TRBV6-6 CASRKDYGYTF TGTGCCAGCAGGAAGGACTATGGCTACACCTTC
TRBD1 TRBJ2-7 . TRBV5-1 CASSLRTGGRNEQYF TGCGCCAGCAGCTTGCGGACAGGGGGTAGAAACGAGCAGTACTTC
. TRBJ1-2 . TRBV28 CASSSWDSGYTF TGTGCCAGCAGTTCATGGGACTCCGGCTACACCTTC
. TRBJ2-5 . TRBV10-3 CAIRPVADQETQYF TGTGCCATCAGACCTGTTGCGGATCAAGAGACCCAGTACTTC
. TRBJ1-5 . TRBV10-3 CAISDGGSSQPQHF TGTGCCATCAGTGATGGGGGGAGCAGTCAGCCCCAGCATTTT
TRBD2 TRBJ2-3 . TRBV25-1 CVSSGEQREGRGKDTQYF TGTGTCAGCAGTGGTGAGCAGCGGGAGGGGAGGGGAAAAGATACGCAGTATTTT
. TRBJ1-5 few TRBV9 CASSVGPASDQPQHF TGTGCCAGCAGCGTAGGGCCGGCATCCGATCAGCCCCAGCATTTT
. TRBJ2-7 once TRBV19 CASSRGSTYEQYF TGTGCCAGTAGCCGAGGGTCTACCTACGAGCAGTACTTC
. TRBJ2-7 . TRBV2 CASGVDSSYEQYF TGTGCCAGCGGTGTTGACAGTTCCTACGAGCAGTACTTC
. TRBJ2-7 . TRBV6-1 CAIDSTPSEQYF TGTGCCATCGACAGCACCCCTTCCGAGCAGTACTTC
TRBD2 TRBJ2-3 . TRBV7-2 CASSLAGAGTADTQYF TGTGCCAGCAGCTTAGCAGGAGCGGGAACCGCAGATACGCAGTATTTT
. TRBJ2-7 . TRBV11-2 CASSTGSSYEQYF TGTGCCAGCAGTACAGGTAGCTCCTACGAGCAGTACTTC
. TRBJ2-7 many TRBV11-2 CASSHGLRGEEQYF TGTGCCAGCAGTCACGGACTACGTGGTGAGGAGCAGTACTTC
. TRBJ1-1 . TRBV7-9 CASSLVAREAFF TGTGCCAGCAGCTTAGTCGCAAGAGAAGCTTTCTTT
. TRBJ1-1 . TRBV11-2 CASSLWGAEAFF TGTGCTAGCAGCCTCTGGGGGGCAGAAGCTTTCTTT
. TRBJ1-5 few TRBV30 CACYRNQPQHF TGTGCCTGCTACAGGAATCAGCCCCAGCATTTT
. TRBJ2-4 . TRBV28 CASAGRINIQYF TGTGCCAGCGCTGGCAGGATAAACATTCAGTACTTC
. TRBJ2-6 . TRBV11-2 CASSLRLGGAGANVLTF TGTGCCAGCAGCTTACGCCTCGGGGGAGCCGGGGCCAACGTCCTGACTTTC
. TRBJ1-1 once TRBV6-1 CASTLWGRSTEALF TGTGCCAGCACCCTCTGGGGGAGATCCACTGAAGCTCTCTTT
. TRBJ2-7 . TRBV29-1 CSVEEEGGRGDDEQYF TGCAGCGTTGAAGAAGAGGGGGGCAGGGGAGACGACGAGCAGTACTTC
TRBD1 TRBJ1-4 few TRBV19 CASTATGTGGEKLFF TGTGCCAGTACCGCGACCGGGACAGGGGGCGAAAAACTGTTTTTT
. TRBJ2-5 . TRBV11-3 CASSLVSNGETQYF TGTGCCAGCAGCTTAGTGTCGAATGGGGAGACCCAGTACTTC
TRBD2 TRBJ2-3 once TRBV7-9 CASSLDIGTSLADTQYF TGTGCCAGCAGCCTAGATATCGGGACTAGTCTAGCAGATACGCAGTATTTT
. TRBJ2-6 . TRBV5-6 CASTPWSRSEGGANVLTF TGTGCCAGCACCCCATGGTCCAGGAGCGAGGGGGGGGCCAACGTCCTGACTTTC
. TRBJ2-7 . TRBV30 CAWSGRGEQYF TGTGCCTGGAGTGGCCGTGGCGAGCAGTACTTC
. TRBJ2-2 . TRBV9 CASSPPGITGELFF TGTGCCAGCAGCCCCCCCGGGATCACCGGGGAGCTGTTTTTT
. TRBJ2-1 . TRBV30 CAGKQGFYEQFF TGTGCCGGTAAACAGGGTTTTTATGAGCAGTTCTTC
. TRBJ2-7 . TRBV13 CASSILTGITSYEQYF TGTGCCAGCAGCATACTCACAGGGATCACCTCCTACGAGCAGTACTTC
. TRBJ2-1 few TRBV4-2 CASSPRGVAEYNEQFF TGTGCCAGCAGCCCCCGAGGGGTAGCGGAGTACAATGAGCAGTTCTTC
TRBD2 TRBJ2-7 . TRBV18 CASSPTSGSSYEQYF TGTGCCAGCTCACCGACTAGCGGGAGCTCCTACGAGCAGTACTTC
. TRBJ2-7 . TRBV13 CASSLGDEQYF TGTGCCAGCAGCTTGGGGGACGAGCAGTACTTC
. TRBJ2-4 . TRBV5-4 CASSFGGRGTNIQYF TGTGCCAGCAGCTTTGGGGGCAGGGGTACAAACATTCAGTACTTC
. TRBJ2-1 once TRBV5-1 CASSPPVTSSPYNEQFF TGCGCCAGCAGCCCGCCCGTGACTAGTTCACCCTACAATGAGCAGTTCTTC
TRBD1 TRBJ2-2 . TRBV10-3 CAIRPTGGIRNTGELFF TGTGCCATCAGGCCGACAGGGGGTATTCGGAACACCGGGGAGCTGTTTTTT
. TRBJ1-5 . TRBV7-5 CVRSLVFLGTQHF TGTGTCAGAAGCTTAGTGTTCTTGGGGACCCAGCATTTT
TRBD1 TRBJ1-1 . TRBV18 CASSWGQGAMNTEAFF TGTGCCAGCTCCTGGGGACAGGGGGCAATGAACACTGAAGCTTTCTTT
. TRBJ1-2 . TRBV7-8 CASSASFPDYGYTF TGTGCCAGCAGCGCCAGTTTTCCCGACTATGGCTACACCTTC
. TRBJ2-3 . TRBV5-4 CASSLNSATDTQYF TGTGCCAGCAGCTTGAATAGCGCCACAGATACGCAGTATTTT
. TRBJ2-5 . TRBV7-7 CASSLGIQETQYF TGTGCCAGCAGCTTAGGGATCCAAGAGACCCAGTACTTC
. TRBJ2-3 . TRBV10-3 CAISPNTDTQYF TGTGCCATCAGTCCGAACACAGATACGCAGTATTTT